This T cell receptor beta chain is drawn from a study of CD4 T cell repertoires in COVID-19 (dated by TCRdb to about 2021). Broadly, across the study: For cross-reactivity analysis, CFSE-low cells were expanded with IL-2 for ten to eleven days and were then relabeled and restimulated with spike proteins from other coronaviruses. In COVID-19-recovered individuals, the study described naturally processed CD4+ T cell responses to SARS-CoV-2 spike and nucleoprotein and used TCR Vbeta sequencing to evaluate clonal composition. TCR Vbeta repertoire analysis of SARS-CoV-2-reactive T cells was conducted at the subset level in a few recovered individuals.

V and J are truncated by 5 bases and 7 bases respectively, leaving an intervening sequence of 8 bases. According to the germline V gene, CDR1 reads MGHRA and CDR2 reads YSYEKL. The CDR3, cysteine through phenylalanine, is 11 amino acids long. CDR3 DNA only is kept here, 33 bases in frame from base 1. Findings and caveats that apply to the study as a whole: Between about 6.5 and 28% of SARS-CoV-2 clonotypes were also found in SARS-CoV and/or HKU1 spike-stimulated secondary cultures, consistent with cross-reactivity. Two or all three memory subsets shared several of the most expanded SARS-CoV-2-reactive clonotypes, which suggests intraclonal diversification.

This clone is classified as medium-sized (0.01 to 0.1%). Its antigen is unknown. No per-base quality is available; no much larger clone lies one base away. The sample's time point label is to be understood as: sample from a COVID-19-recovered individual after infection. Donors were patients who had recovered from mild-to-severe COVID-19. CD4+ total memory, central memory, effector memory and circulating T follicular helper cells were isolated from peripheral blood mononuclear cells. The protocol used for the library was the immunoSEQ multiplex PCR assay. The published analysis was carried out like this. Repertoire overlap between subsets was quantified using the Chao-Jaccard similarity index and counts of shared clonotypes. The table was pulled from immuneACCESS by TCRdb, which kept in-frame rearrangements only. Such tables lose some clones; where checked, under half of the loss comes from unresolved V genes, and the rest has no known cause. V, J and clone size reflect that table, while D and trimming were determined from the DNA. For this sample the table gives about 1,700 clones, of which 16% were detected only once. Clones ranked in the top ten supply around 11% of the sample.

The chain is assembled from TRBV4-1 and TRBJ1-2; D gene: possibly TRBD1, on 5 matching bases. The input for sequencing was memory CD4+ T cells, cultured in vitro, taken after recovery from COVID-19. The cell subset or site label of this sample denotes: total CD4+ memory T cells. This TCR came from a human donor who had COVID-19. DNA sequence: TGCGCCAGCAGCTCAGGGATTGGCTACACCTTC. Translated, it gives CASSSGIGYTF.